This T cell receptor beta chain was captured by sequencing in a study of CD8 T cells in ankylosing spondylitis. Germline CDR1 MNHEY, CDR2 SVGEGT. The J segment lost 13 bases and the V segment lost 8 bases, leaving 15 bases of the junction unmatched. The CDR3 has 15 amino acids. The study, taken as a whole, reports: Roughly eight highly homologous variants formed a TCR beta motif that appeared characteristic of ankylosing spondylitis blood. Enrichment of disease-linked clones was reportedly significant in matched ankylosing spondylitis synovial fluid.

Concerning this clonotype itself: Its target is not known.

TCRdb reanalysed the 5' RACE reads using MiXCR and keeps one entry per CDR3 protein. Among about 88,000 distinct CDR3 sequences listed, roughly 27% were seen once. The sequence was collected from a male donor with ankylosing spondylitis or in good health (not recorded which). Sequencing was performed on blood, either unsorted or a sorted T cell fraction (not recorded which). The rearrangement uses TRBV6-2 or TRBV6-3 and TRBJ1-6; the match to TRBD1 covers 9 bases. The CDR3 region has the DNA TGTGCCAGCGACCGAGGACAGGGGACCGTCGGGCCCCTCCACTTT. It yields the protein CASDRGQGTVGPLHF.